These T cell receptor beta chains were read from a single sample in a study of PD-L1 blockade in urothelial cancer. The assay was immunoSEQ multiplex PCR, and TCRdb's table has in-frame clones only and misses some. The data contain 98,000 or so clones, nearly 90% of them singletons. Here the sequenced sample was PBMCs, taken around atezolizumab (anti-PD-L1) treatment. These receptors were taken from a man aged 55 to 70 with urothelial cancer. CDR3s include the opening cysteine and the closing phenylalanine or tryptophan. Each record gives: CDR3 length, J gene, V gene, CDR3 protein.

len: 17
j_gene: TRBJ1-4
v_gene: TRBV4-3
CDR3aa: CASSQVGTGVWPEKLFF

len: 14
j_gene: TRBJ1-5
v_gene: TRBV9
CDR3aa: CASSVGQSNQPQHF

len: 14
j_gene: TRBJ1-1
v_gene: TRBV7-2
CDR3aa: CASSPTPSDTEAFF

len: 15
j_gene: TRBJ2-3
v_gene: TRBV5-4
CDR3aa: CASSLAGSSTDTQYF

len: 16
j_gene: TRBJ2-1
v_gene: TRBV30
CDR3aa: CAWSRFPGVGYNEQFF

len: 16
j_gene: TRBJ2-1
v_gene: TRBV6-5
CDR3aa: CASSYQTSPSYNEQFF

len: 15
j_gene: TRBJ1-6
v_gene: TRBV6-1
CDR3aa: CASSQGGGVHSPLHF

len: 16
j_gene: TRBJ1-5
v_gene: TRBV2
CDR3aa: CASMANRGLNGQPQHF

len: 19
j_gene: TRBJ2-7
v_gene: TRBV28
CDR3aa: CASSLRNSGTSGRRGEQYF

len: 17
j_gene: TRBJ2-7
v_gene: TRBV5-1
CDR3aa: CASSPGTGVSSSYEQYF

len: 14
j_gene: TRBJ2-5
v_gene: TRBV18
CDR3aa: CASSPRGGLETQYF

len: 16
j_gene: TRBJ2-1
v_gene: TRBV27
CDR3aa: CASSLSLGDAHNEQFF

len: 12
j_gene: .
v_gene: TRBV30
CDR3aa: CAGQGWDYEQYF

len: 15
j_gene: TRBJ2-3
v_gene: TRBV4-2
CDR3aa: CASSQAGASRDTQYF

len: 15
j_gene: TRBJ2-7
v_gene: TRBV28
CDR3aa: CASRSTGGGTYEQYF

len: 15
j_gene: TRBJ2-6
v_gene: TRBV7-7
CDR3aa: CASSLGGSGANVLTF

len: 13
j_gene: TRBJ2-7
v_gene: TRBV10-1
CDR3aa: CASSDIAGREQYF

len: 15
j_gene: TRBJ2-3
v_gene: TRBV7-2
CDR3aa: CASSPLLAGHHTQYF

len: 16
j_gene: TRBJ2-5
v_gene: TRBV28
CDR3aa: CASSLPGLILQETQYF

len: 16
j_gene: TRBJ2-6
v_gene: TRBV15
CDR3aa: CATSRGGASGANVLTF

len: 16
j_gene: TRBJ1-2
v_gene: TRBV10-3
CDR3aa: CAIRRGQGAPNYGYTF

len: 13
j_gene: TRBJ1-1
v_gene: TRBV19
CDR3aa: CASSPGQRTEAFF

len: 13
j_gene: TRBJ1-3
v_gene: TRBV30
CDR3aa: CAGYRVSGNTIYF

len: 14
j_gene: TRBJ1-4
v_gene: TRBV9
CDR3aa: CASSFGQGSEKLFF

len: 14
j_gene: TRBJ1-2
v_gene: TRBV19
CDR3aa: CASSTLTGAHGYTF

len: 19
j_gene: TRBJ2-1
v_gene: TRBV18
CDR3aa: CASSPPLQSGTGGLNEQFF

len: 17
j_gene: TRBJ1-2
v_gene: TRBV7-2
CDR3aa: CASSNLRREQRGDGYTF

len: 15
j_gene: TRBJ2-2
v_gene: TRBV28
CDR3aa: CASTPLGQNTGELFF

len: 12
j_gene: TRBJ1-1
v_gene: TRBV19
CDR3aa: CASSSTGEEAFF

len: 14
j_gene: TRBJ2-1
v_gene: TRBV5-1
CDR3aa: CASSQYGLYNEQFF

len: 14
j_gene: TRBJ1-4
v_gene: TRBV2
CDR3aa: CASSDDSFNEKLFF

len: 16
j_gene: TRBJ2-1
v_gene: TRBV5-4
CDR3aa: CASSSPSGLGRREQFF

len: 14
j_gene: TRBJ2-7
v_gene: TRBV19
CDR3aa: CASSTSQGPYEQYF

len: 15
j_gene: TRBJ2-1
v_gene: TRBV6-4
CDR3aa: CASSDHGREYNEQFF

len: 15
j_gene: TRBJ1-3
v_gene: TRBV7-6
CDR3aa: CASSLGSSPGNTIYF

len: 17
j_gene: TRBJ2-5
v_gene: TRBV7-2
CDR3aa: CASSLWGLAGGQETQYF

len: 13
j_gene: TRBJ2-3
v_gene: TRBV15
CDR3aa: CATSRVTRDTQYF

len: 13
j_gene: TRBJ2-2
v_gene: TRBV27
CDR3aa: CASSFGYGGELFF

len: 15
j_gene: TRBJ2-7
v_gene: TRBV4-3
CDR3aa: CASSQGLAASYEQYF

len: 15
j_gene: TRBJ2-1
v_gene: TRBV7-6
CDR3aa: CASSLRGASYNEQFF

len: 13
j_gene: TRBJ1-1
v_gene: TRBV7-6
CDR3aa: CASSRQMNTEAFF

len: 15
j_gene: TRBJ1-3
v_gene: TRBV6-6
CDR3aa: CASRTIREAGNTIYF

len: 18
j_gene: TRBJ2-1
v_gene: TRBV7-9
CDR3aa: CASSSRAVAGSSYNEQFF

len: 13
j_gene: TRBJ2-3
v_gene: TRBV11-2
CDR3aa: CASSTLLTDTQYF

len: 15
j_gene: TRBJ2-1
v_gene: TRBV7-3
CDR3aa: CASSLGQARNNEQFF

len: 15
j_gene: TRBJ1-3
v_gene: TRBV30
CDR3aa: CAWSVTYYSGNTIYF

len: 15
j_gene: TRBJ2-7
v_gene: TRBV18
CDR3aa: CASSPPGQSSYEQYF

len: 14
j_gene: TRBJ2-1
v_gene: TRBV7-3
CDR3aa: CASSPRGLDNEQFF

len: 15
j_gene: TRBJ2-7
v_gene: TRBV5-6
CDR3aa: CASSLLAGVIYEQYF

len: 16
j_gene: TRBJ1-2
v_gene: TRBV30
CDR3aa: CAWSVLLGAGGHGYTF

len: 11
j_gene: TRBJ2-7
v_gene: TRBV2
CDR3aa: CASSWAREQYF

len: 16
j_gene: TRBJ2-1
v_gene: TRBV5-4
CDR3aa: CASSLGGVGDHNEQFF

len: 15
j_gene: TRBJ1-3
v_gene: TRBV6-6
CDR3aa: CASSPRKGNGNTIYF

len: 13
j_gene: TRBJ2-1
v_gene: TRBV5-4
CDR3aa: CASSSGTSNEQFF

len: 14
j_gene: TRBJ1-2
v_gene: TRBV19
CDR3aa: CASSTRQGGYGYTF